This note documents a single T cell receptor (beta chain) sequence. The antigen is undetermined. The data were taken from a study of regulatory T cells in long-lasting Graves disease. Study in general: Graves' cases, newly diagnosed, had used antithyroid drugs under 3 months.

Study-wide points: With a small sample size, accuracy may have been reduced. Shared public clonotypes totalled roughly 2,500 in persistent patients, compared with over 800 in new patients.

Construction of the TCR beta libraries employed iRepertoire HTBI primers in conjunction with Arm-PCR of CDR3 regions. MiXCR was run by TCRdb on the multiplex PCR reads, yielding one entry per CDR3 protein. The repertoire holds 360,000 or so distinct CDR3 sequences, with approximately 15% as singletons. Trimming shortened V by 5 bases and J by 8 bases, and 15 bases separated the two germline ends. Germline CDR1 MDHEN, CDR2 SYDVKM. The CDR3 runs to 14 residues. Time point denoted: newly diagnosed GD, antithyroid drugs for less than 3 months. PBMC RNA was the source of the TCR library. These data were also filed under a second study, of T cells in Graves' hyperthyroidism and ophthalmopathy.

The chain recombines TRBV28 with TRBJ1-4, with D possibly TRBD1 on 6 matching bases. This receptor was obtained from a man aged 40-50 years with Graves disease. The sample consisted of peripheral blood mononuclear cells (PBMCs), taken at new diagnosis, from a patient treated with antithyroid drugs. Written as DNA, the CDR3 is TGTGCCAGCAGTGGGGGGGGGGCTGCAGAAAAACTGTTTTTT. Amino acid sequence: CASSGGGAAEKLFF.